One and the same sample provided the 32 T cell receptor beta chains below, sequenced in a study of early T cells in non-severe SARS-CoV-2 infection. TCRdb recomputed calls from the 5' RACE reads with MiXCR, one row per CDR3 protein. The repertoire holds more than 60,000 distinct CDR3 sequences, about 9% seen once, with about 6.1% in the top ten. The source material was whole blood. The receptors originated from an adult who was a healthcare worker with PCR-confirmed SARS-CoV-2 infection or an uninfected control (not recorded which).

This clonotype came up a few times. The rearrangement joins TRBV9 to TRBJ2-1, with TRBD2 identical over 10 bases. Unmatched junction bases numbered 4, after V lost 1 base and J lost 6 bases. The germline V gene encodes CDR1 SGDLS and CDR2 YYNGEE. The CDR3 sequence is 15 residues long. This chain's CDR3 is CASSVSSGGVNEQFF. The CDR3 coding sequence is TGTGCCAGCAGCGTAAGCAGCGGGGGGGTCAATGAGCAGTTCTTC.

This chain connects TRBV25-1 to TRBJ1-4, with TRBD1 as a possible D gene (5 bases). This CDR3 has 17 residues. Trimming took 2 bases from V and 2 from J, leaving 15 bases between them. Germline V CDR1 and CDR2: MGHDK, SYGVNS. Written as DNA, the CDR3 is TGTGCCAGCAGTGAACAGGGCTATGATTCGACTAATGAAAAACTGTTTTTT. Translating gives CASSEQGYDSTNEKLFF.

V usage is TRBV14 and J usage is TRBJ2-1; unclear D gene. Per the germline V gene, CDR1 is SGHDN and CDR2 is FVKESK. Between the trimmed V and J ends, which lost 3 bases and 6 bases, there was a span of 12 bases. CDR3 length equals 14 residues. CDR3 sequence reads: CASSQSYISNEQFF. In DNA, the CDR3 is TGTGCCAGCAGCCAGTCCTATATAAGCAATGAGCAGTTCTTC.

This clonotype occurred many times. The V and J genes are TRBV6-1 and TRBJ2-1; D could derive from TRBD1 or TRBD2 (5 bases each). Germline V CDR1 and CDR2: MNHNS, SASEGT. This CDR3 contains 12 residues. Trimming took off 8 bases at V and 8 bases at J, with 13 bases between the two ends. The CDR3 protein is CASSWGNHEQFF. The CDR3 DNA reads TGTGCCAGCTCCTGGGGGAATCATGAGCAGTTCTTC.

In this sample, this clonotype turned up a few times. The chain uses TRBV12-5 and TRBJ2-3, with 11 nucleotides matching TRBD2. The CDR3 extends over 14 amino acids. Per germline, CDR1 LGHNT and CDR2 FRNRAP. The trim removed 7 bases at V and 3 bases at J, leaving 3 bases unmatched. CDR3 protein: CASASSGRTDTQYF. The CDR3 DNA sequence: TGTGCTAGTGCCTCTAGCGGGAGGACAGATACGCAGTATTTT.

This clonotype was seen only a few times. The V call is TRBV6-6, the J call TRBJ2-3, with D hard to call. This CDR3 is 11 amino acids long. CDR1 and CDR2 (germline): MNHNY, SVGAGI (reference sequence). Trimming left V 2 bases short and J 9 bases short, with 6 bases between. The CDR3 loop is CASSYRSTQYF. The CDR3 region has the DNA TGTGCCAGCAGTTACCGTTCAACGCAGTATTTT.

This clonotype was picked up many times. DNA for the CDR3: TGCAGCGTTGAGGCGACAGGGACCTACGAGCAGTACTTC. As protein: CSVEATGTYEQYF. The J gene is TRBJ2-7, the V gene TRBV29-1; 7 nucleotides line up with TRBD1. CDR1 and CDR2 from the germline V gene are SQVTM and ANQGSEA. This CDR3 region has 13 residues. With 3 bases clipped from V and 2 bases from J, the junction kept 4 bases outside the gene matches.

The chain joins TRBV5-8 to TRBJ2-3; 12 bases are shared with TRBD2. Germline CDR1 SGHTS, CDR2 YDEGEE. V was pared by 3 bases and J by 1 base, with 9 bases of the junction left unmatched. This CDR3 spans 18 amino acids. The CDR3 bases are TGTGCCAGCAGCTCCGACCTAGCGGGGGGGTCTGGCACAGATACGCAGTATTTT. Protein sequence: CASSSDLAGGSGTDTQYF.

This clonotype was detected ten times or more. V is TRBV13 and J is TRBJ2-3; 12 bases align to TRBD1. Germline loops: CDR1 PRHDT, CDR2 FYEKMQ (reference sequence). Trimming took 5 bases from V and 1 from J; bases not matched to a gene: 13. The CDR3 sequence is 19 residues long. The CDR3 spells CASSLPGQGAEGGTDTQYF. In nucleotides, the CDR3 is TGTGCCAGCAGCCTCCCGGGACAGGGGGCGGAGGGAGGCACAGATACGCAGTATTTT.

This clonotype was recorded many times. The chain is built from TRBV3-1 and TRBJ1-3; D not certain. V lost 0 bases, J lost 3 bases, and 15 bases lay in between. Germline CDR1 reads LGHDT; CDR2 reads YNNKEL (reference sequence). This CDR3 contains 17 residues. CDR3 nucleotides: TGTGCCAGCAGCCAAGATAGCACCGGGAGAGGTGGAAACACCATATATTTT. Translated: CASSQDSTGRGGNTIYF.

This clonotype was seen a handful of times. The chain couples TRBV15 to TRBJ2-1, with D possibly being TRBD1 or TRBD2 (5 bases each). CDR3 length: 12 residues. V shed 6 bases and J shed 4 bases, with 7 bases lying between them. Germline-derived CDR1 and CDR2 are LNHNV and YYDKDF (reference sequence). CDR3 bases: TGTGCCACCAGGGGGACGTACAATGAGCAGTTCTTC. Its translation: CATRGTYNEQFF. Drawing the rest from reference TRBV15 and TRBJ2-1, the complete variable domain is DAMVIQNPRYQVTQFGKPVTLSCSQTLNHNVMYWYQQKSSQAPKLLFHYYDKDFNNEADTPDNFQSRRPNTSFCFLDIRSPGLGDTAMYLCATRGTYNEQFFGPGTRLTVL.

This clonotype has more than one count but fewer than ten. The chain is built from TRBV7-9 and TRBJ2-1; TRBD2 agrees at 7 bases. Germline values: CDR1 SEHNR, CDR2 FQNEAQ (reference sequence). CDR3 size: 15 residues. Unmatched junction bases numbered 9, after V lost 3 bases and J lost 7 bases. CDR3 sequence reads: CASSFSLLGGNEQFF. The CDR3 region has the DNA TGTGCCAGCAGCTTTTCCCTACTCGGGGGGAATGAGCAGTTCTTC.

This clonotype was seen repeatedly, ten times or more. V and J are TRBV7-3 and TRBJ2-1; 9 bases map to TRBD2. From germline, CDR1 is SGHTA and CDR2 FQGTGA. The CDR3 runs 14 residues. Losses at the gene ends were 5 bases for V and 4 bases for J; bases not matched to a gene: 3. The CDR3 sequence: CASSRTSDYNEQFF. The CDR3 region has the DNA TGTGCCAGCAGCAGGACTAGCGATTACAATGAGCAGTTCTTC.

For the CDR3, the DNA is TGTGCCAGCAGCTTAGTCGGTGTAGCACTCTCCTACAATGAGCAGTTCTTC. It codes for CASSLVGVALSYNEQFF. The V gene is TRBV7-8, the J gene TRBJ2-1; no reliable D call. This CDR3 region has 17 residues. The V end lost 1 base, the J end lost 0 bases, and 13 bases lay between the germline ends. CDR1 SGHVS and CDR2 FQNEAQ come from the germline V gene.

Comments on this clonotype: The junction shows a germline mismatch at one end, possibly a read error. V usage is TRBV2 and J usage is TRBJ1-5, with D possibly matching TRBD1 (5 bases). Germline CDR1 is SNHLY and CDR2 is FYNNEI. The CDR3 extends over 14 amino acids. CDR3 region: CASSASQDNQPRHF. The CDR3, as DNA: TGTGCCAGCAGTGCCTCCCAGGACAATCAGCCCCGGCATTTT.

This clonotype was detected a few times. The rearrangement joins TRBV6-2 or TRBV6-3 to TRBJ2-1; maybe TRBD2 (5 bases). This CDR3 is 15 amino acids long. Trimming took 3 bases from V and 7 from J, leaving 16 bases between them. From germline, CDR1 is MNHEY and CDR2 SVGEGT. CDR3 amino acids: CASSYPASNSNEQFF. The CDR3 region has the DNA TGTGCCAGCAGTTATCCGGCTAGCAATAGTAATGAGCAGTTCTTC.

This clonotype turned up a few times. The gene calls are TRBV20-1 and TRBJ2-1, with D maybe TRBD1 (7 bases). Per the germline V gene, CDR1 is DFQATT and CDR2 is SNEGSKA (reference sequence). The V end lost 8 bases, the J end lost 5 bases, and 16 bases lay between the germline ends. This CDR3 is 13 amino acids long. CDR3 sequence: CSTGGGTDNEQFF. CDR3 nucleotide sequence: TGCAGTACAGGAGGGGGCACGGACAATGAGCAGTTCTTC.

In its sample, this clonotype was seen many times. V usage is TRBV7-2 and J usage is TRBJ2-1, with 9 bases that match TRBD2. Germline values: CDR1 SGHTA, CDR2 FQGNSA. The V gene end was trimmed by 8 bases and the J gene end by 7 bases; junction bases not matched to a gene: 9. The CDR3 contains 14 residues. The CDR3 bases are TGTGCCAGCGCTGTAAGCGGGGGGAGGAATGAGCAGTTCTTC. This gives the protein CASAVSGGRNEQFF. Drawing the rest from reference TRBV7-2 and TRBJ2-1, the complete variable domain is GAGVSQSPSNKVTEKGKDVELRCDPISGHTALYWYRQSLGQGLEFLIYFQGNSAPDKSGLPSDRFSAERTGGSVSTLTIQRTQQEDSAVYLCASAVSGGRNEQFFGPGTRLTVL.

This clonotype was detected only a few times. This chain uses TRBV9 with TRBJ1-1; D is uncertain. V shed 4 bases and J shed 6 bases, with 13 bases lying between them. This CDR3 region has 13 residues. The germline V gene has CDR1 SGDLS and CDR2 YYNGEE. CDR3 bases: TGTGCCAGCAGCCCCGGGGTTAGACCTGAAGCTTTCTTT. It specifies CASSPGVRPEAFF. Combining the CDR3 with reference TRBV9 and TRBJ1-1 gives the whole variable domain DSGVTQTPKHLITATGQRVTLRCSPRSGDLSVYWYQQSLDQGLQFLIQYYNGEERAKGNILERFSAQQFPDLHSELNLSSLELGDSALYFCASSPGVRPEAFFGQGTRLTVV.

This clonotype was counted many times. The chain has TRBV7-9 and TRBJ2-7; tentative D call: TRBD2 (5 bases). Germline CDR1 reads SEHNR; CDR2 reads FQNEAQ (reference sequence). Trimming cost V 4 bases and J 6 bases, with 13 bases left between them. There are 13 residues in the CDR3. CDR3 sequence: CASSYAPGSEQYF. The CDR3 DNA follows: TGTGCCAGCAGCTATGCTCCGGGGTCCGAGCAGTACTTC.

The table lists this clonotype with many counts. This sequence joins TRBV24-1 and TRBJ2-7, with TRBD1 matching over 8 bases. This CDR3 spans 15 amino acids. Germline trimming cut 5 bases from V and 3 bases from J; bases unmatched to any gene: 8. Germline-derived CDR1 and CDR2 are KGHDR and SFDVKD. The CDR3 reads CATSAGTGLFYEQYF. The CDR3, as DNA: TGTGCCACCAGTGCCGGGACAGGCCTTTTCTACGAGCAGTACTTC.

The chain combines TRBV5-8 with TRBJ1-1; no definite D call. Germline CDR1 SGHTS, CDR2 YDEGEE. The CDR3 totals 14 residues. Trimming cost V 4 bases and J 1 base, with 11 bases left between them. The CDR3 loop reads CASSPLWQNTEAFF. The DNA for the CDR3 is TGTGCCAGCAGCCCACTTTGGCAGAACACTGAAGCTTTCTTT.

The chain recombines TRBV28 with TRBJ2-1; 9 bases match TRBD2. Germline V gene sequence: CDR1 MDHEN, CDR2 SYDVKM. This CDR3 has 15 residues. V was pared by 2 bases and J by 6 bases, with 5 bases of the junction left unmatched. CDR3 sequence (DNA): TGTGCCAGCAGTTTAGGTAGCGGGAGTATCAATGAGCAGTTCTTC. It is translated as CASSLGSGSINEQFF.

This sequence joins TRBV2 and TRBJ2-2, with 10 bases lining up with TRBD2. Germline assignment: CDR1 SNHLY and CDR2 FYNNEI. The CDR3 spans 15 residues. V lost 5 bases to trimming and J lost 3 bases; unmatched junction nucleotides: 3. CDR3 in amino acids: CASSNLAGDTGELFF. The CDR3 region has the DNA TGTGCCAGCAGTAATCTAGCGGGGGACACCGGGGAGCTGTTTTTT.

This clonotype was seen a handful of times. The rearrangement uses TRBV6-1 and TRBJ2-7; D is unresolved. Trimming took 2 bases from V and 1 from J, leaving 6 bases between them. CDR1 and CDR2 from the germline V gene are MNHNS and SASEGT. This CDR3 region has 13 residues. CDR3 loop: CASSEQLSYEQYF. CDR3 nucleotide sequence: TGTGCCAGCAGTGAACAGTTATCCTACGAGCAGTACTTC.

This clonotype was picked up many times. This chain links TRBV12-3 or TRBV12-4 with TRBJ2-1; D is unclear. There are 13 residues in the CDR3. V was shortened by 8 bases and J by 0 bases, with 8 bases between the two germline ends. The CDR3 is CASAGPSYNEQFF. In nucleotides, the CDR3 is TGTGCCAGCGCTGGGCCCTCCTACAATGAGCAGTTCTTC.

V usage is TRBV10-3 and J usage is TRBJ2-7; TRBD2 might be the D (5 bases). Germline CDR1 is ENHRY and CDR2 is SYGVKD. This CDR3 spans 12 amino acids. V was trimmed by 10 bases and J by 0 bases, leaving 10 bases between them. In nucleotides, the CDR3 is TGTGCCACAGCCGGGAACTCCTACGAGCAGTACTTC. Translating it yields CATAGNSYEQYF.

This clonotype was counted many times. The chain uses TRBV27 and TRBJ2-7; TRBD1 agrees at 11 bases. Germline CDR1 MNHEY, CDR2 SMNVEV (reference sequence). CDR3 size: 15 residues. The junction had 11 bases not matched to a gene; V was cut back by 6 bases and J by 7 bases. The CDR3 DNA follows: TGTGCCAGCAGCGCGGACAGGGGGCTCTCCGTGGAGCAGTACTTC. Its protein is CASSADRGLSVEQYF.

A few counts support this clonotype. The rearrangement links TRBV29-1 to TRBJ2-7; TRBD1 matches 7 bases. The V gene's germline CDR1 is SQVTM and CDR2 ANQGSEA. The CDR3 consists of 12 residues. The J segment lost 8 bases and the V segment lost 3 bases, leaving 7 bases of the junction unmatched. The DNA of the CDR3 is TGCAGCGTTGAGGCCGGGACAGCTAAGCAGTACTTC. Translating gives CSVEAGTAKQYF.

This chain links TRBV5-1 with TRBJ2-2; D possibly uses TRBD1 or TRBD2 (5 bases each). V lost 2 bases and J lost 6, with 8 bases in between. The CDR3 is 13 residues long. Per the germline V gene, CDR1 is SGHRS and CDR2 is YFSETQ. The CDR3 spells CASSFLGAGELFF. CDR3 coding DNA: TGCGCCAGCAGCTTTCTGGGGGCCGGGGAGCTGTTTTTT.

The sample holds many counts of this clonotype. The chain joins TRBV29-1 to TRBJ1-2; D gene ambiguous. Germline V gene sequence: CDR1 SQVTM, CDR2 ANQGSEA. CDR3 length: 11 amino acids. Between the trimmed V and J ends, which lost 3 bases and 8 bases, there was a span of 10 bases. The CDR3 loop is CSVDPREGYTF. The DNA for the CDR3 is TGCAGCGTTGACCCACGAGAGGGCTACACCTTC.

The chain links TRBV5-4 to TRBJ2-7; TRBD2 matches at 8 bases. Per the germline V gene, CDR1 is SGHNT and CDR2 is YYREEE (reference sequence). CDR3 length: 14 amino acids. The V and J ends lost 1 base and 6 bases, in that order; junction bases with no gene match: 6. The CDR3 region has the DNA TGTGCCAGCAGCTTGCGGGGGGGGCCGGGCGAGCAGTACTTC. It codes for CASSLRGGPGEQYF.